One T cell receptor (beta chain) is described in this entry. Its target is unknown. The data derive from a study of regulatory T cells in long-lasting Graves disease. Study-level information: The criterion for persistent Graves' disease was over 5 years of antithyroid drugs with positive TSH receptor antibodies. Study observations and caveats: The number of shared public clonotypes was higher in persistent patients (under 3,000) than new patients (approximately 1,000).

The CDR3 contains 16 residues. With V trimmed by 5 bases and J by 5 bases, 8 bases remained unmatched. Regarding time point: persistent/refractory GD, antithyroid drugs over 5 years with positive TRAb. Isolated PBMC RNA provided the starting material for the TCR library. Patients with Graves' disease were diagnosed by American Thyroid Association guidelines. The authors drew patients from an endocrinology department in Xi'an, China. Through Arm-PCR of CDR3 regions and iRepertoire HTBI primers, TCR beta libraries were built. Via MiXCR, TCRdb re-called the multiplex PCR reads, giving one row per CDR3 protein. The sample shows 400,000 to 600,000 distinct CDR3 sequences, 20% to 25% of them seen only once.

The sequenced sample was peripheral blood mononuclear cells (PBMCs), obtained when the disease was refractory, from a patient treated with antithyroid drugs. This TCR was sampled from a female donor with Graves disease. This rearrangement joins TRBV12-3 or TRBV12-4 to TRBJ2-2, with 10 bases matching TRBD2. CDR3 nucleotides: TGTGCCAGCAGTCCAGAGCGGGGGGGGTATACCGGGGAGCTGTTTTTT. It encodes CASSPERGGYTGELFF.